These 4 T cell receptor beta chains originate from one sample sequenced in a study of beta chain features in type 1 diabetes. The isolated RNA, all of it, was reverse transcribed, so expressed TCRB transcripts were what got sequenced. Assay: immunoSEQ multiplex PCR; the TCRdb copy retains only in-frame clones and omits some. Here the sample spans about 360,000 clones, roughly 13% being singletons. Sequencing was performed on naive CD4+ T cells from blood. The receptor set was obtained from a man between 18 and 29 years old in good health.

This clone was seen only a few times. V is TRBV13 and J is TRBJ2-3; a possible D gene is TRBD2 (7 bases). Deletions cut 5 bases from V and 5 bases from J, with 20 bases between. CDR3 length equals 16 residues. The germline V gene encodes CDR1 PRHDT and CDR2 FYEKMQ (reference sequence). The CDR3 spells CASSPSGEGFQDTQYF. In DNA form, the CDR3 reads TGTGCCAGCAGCCCGTCAGGGGAGGGGTTCCAAGATACGCAGTATTTT.

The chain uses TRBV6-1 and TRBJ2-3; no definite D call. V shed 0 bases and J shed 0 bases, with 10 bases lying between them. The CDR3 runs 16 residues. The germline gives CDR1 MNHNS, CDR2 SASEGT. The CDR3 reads CASSEAKRKSTDTQYF. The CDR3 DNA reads TGTGCCAGCAGTGAAGCCAAGCGTAAAAGCACAGATACGCAGTATTTT.

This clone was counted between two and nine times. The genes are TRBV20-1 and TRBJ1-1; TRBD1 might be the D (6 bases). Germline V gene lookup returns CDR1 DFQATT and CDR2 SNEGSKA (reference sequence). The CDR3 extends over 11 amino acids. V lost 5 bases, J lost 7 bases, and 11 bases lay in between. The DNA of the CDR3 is TGCAGTGCTGTCAGGGGCCTTGAAGCTTTCTTT. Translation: CSAVRGLEAFF.

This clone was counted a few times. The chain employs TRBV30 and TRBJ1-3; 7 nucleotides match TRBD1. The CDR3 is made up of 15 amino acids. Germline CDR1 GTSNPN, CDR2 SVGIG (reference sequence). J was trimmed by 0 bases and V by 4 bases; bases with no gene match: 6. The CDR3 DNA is TGTGCCTGGACCCCGGGACAGAGCTCTGGAAACACCATATATTTT. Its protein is CAWTPGQSSGNTIYF.